Below, 3 T cell receptor beta chains from the same sample are listed, as sequenced in a study of long-term antiretroviral therapy in people with HIV. The libraries were made with immunoSEQ v3.0 at survey level. The method was immunoSEQ multiplex PCR; TCRdb's version includes in-frame clones alone and lacks a portion of them. The sample lists tens of thousands of clones, 85% to 95% occurring once. This material consisted of unsorted PBMCs, taken 5.3 years after starting antiretroviral therapy. The receptor set was obtained from a man aged 45-65 years with HIV.

The chain uses TRBV7-6 and TRBJ2-7, with 9 bases fitting TRBD2. CDR3 length equals 16 residues. Per the germline V gene, CDR1 is SGHVS and CDR2 is FNYEAQ. With V trimmed by 3 bases and J by 1 base, 7 bases remained unmatched. Here the CDR3 reads CASSFGLGLASYEQYF. CDR3 DNA: TGTGCCAGCAGCTTTGGTTTGGGACTAGCATCCTACGAGCAGTACTTC.

The genes are TRBV6-5 and TRBJ2-3; tentative D call: TRBD1 (6 bases). CDR3 length: 14 amino acids. Germline V gene lookup returns CDR1 MNHEY and CDR2 SVGAGI. V was trimmed by 6 bases and J by 1 base, leaving 11 bases between them. CDR3 loop: CASRKRQGTDTQYF. The DNA for the CDR3 is TGTGCCAGCAGGAAGCGACAGGGCACAGATACGCAGTATTTT.

The chain combines TRBV19 with TRBJ2-3; D remains ambiguous. This CDR3 comprises 13 residues. V was cut by 3 bases and J by 4 bases, with 8 bases left in between. The germline CDR1 and CDR2 sequences are LNHDA and SQIVND (reference sequence). CDR3 bases: TGTGCCAGTAGTATCCTCGGCGCAGATACGCAGTATTTT. This sequence encodes CASSILGADTQYF.